Listed below are T cell receptor beta chains from one sample, sequenced in a study of OX40 agonist ivuxolimab in advanced cancers. Some clones are missing from TCRdb's copy, which holds only in-frame ones; the method was immunoSEQ multiplex PCR. The repertoire includes 53,000 or so clones, more than 75% of them detected once, and roughly 15% sits in the top ten. Specimen: CD4+ or CD8+ T cells sorted from blood, collected in a trial of the OX40 agonist ivuxolimab. The source is an adult with an advanced solid tumor such as melanoma, head and neck, liver or kidney cancer. Each CDR3 is given with its conserved first and last residue. The D gene is left open where the match is weak. A row's size may be missing; if present it is once, few, many or a size class.

TGTGCCAGCAGCTCGCGGACAGGGAGGTACGATGAGCAGTTCTTC | CASSSRTGRYDEQFF | TRBV11-2 | NA | TRBD1 | TRBJ2-1
TGTGCCAGCAGCGTAGAAATAGGGGGATCCTACGAGCAGTACTTC | CASSVEIGGSYEQYF | TRBV9 | few | NA | TRBJ2-7
TGTGCCAGCAGGCAAGTCGGACAGGGGGTTTACGAGCAGTACTTC | CASRQVGQGVYEQYF | TRBV13 | NA | TRBD1 | TRBJ2-7
TGTGCCAGCAGCTTAATGGACGAGCAGTACTTC | CASSLMDEQYF | TRBV7-9 | few | NA | TRBJ2-7
TGTGCCAGCAGCGCCCTTCGGGGGACGATCGACAATGAGCAGTTCTTC | CASSALRGTIDNEQFF | TRBV13 | once | NA | TRBJ2-1
TGTGCCAGCTCACCTCTAGCAGATACGCAGTATTTT | CASSPLADTQYF | TRBV18 | NA | NA | TRBJ2-3
TGTGCCAGCTCACCCCTAGCGGGAGGAGGCACCGGGGAGCTGTTTTTT | CASSPLAGGGTGELFF | TRBV18 | NA | TRBD2 | TRBJ2-2
TGTGCCAGCAGTTCCCTGCAGGGAATCGCTGGAAACACCATATATTTT | CASSSLQGIAGNTIYF | TRBV27 | NA | NA | TRBJ1-3
TGTGCCAGCAGTTTACAAATCGCTGGGGCCAACGTCCTGACTTTC | CASSLQIAGANVLTF | TRBV27 | NA | NA | TRBJ2-6
TGTGCCATCAGTAGGGGGGATTACAATGAGCAGTTCTTC | CAISRGDYNEQFF | TRBV10-3 | NA | NA | TRBJ2-1
TGTGCCAGCAGTAGGGCCACGGGTGGGAACATTCAGTACTTC | CASSRATGGNIQYF | TRBV2 | NA | NA | TRBJ2-4
TGTGCCAGCAGCTTAGGAGACAGGGTGTACGAGCAGTACTTC | CASSLGDRVYEQYF | TRBV7-9 | NA | TRBD1 | TRBJ2-7
TGTGCCAGTAGTACCGGACAGATGAACACCGGGGAGCTGTTTTTT | CASSTGQMNTGELFF | TRBV19 | once | NA | TRBJ2-2
TGTGCTAGCAGCTATCGTTCTAGCGGCCAAGAGACCCAGTACTTC | CASSYRSSGQETQYF | TRBV7-7 | NA | TRBD2 | TRBJ2-5
TGTGCCAGCAGCTTGCGAGACACCCAAGAGACCCAGTACTTC | CASSLRDTQETQYF | TRBV5-4 | NA | NA | TRBJ2-5
TGTGCCAGCAGTTCCACTTCGGGGACAGGATTTTACACAGATACGCAGTATTTT | CASSSTSGTGFYTDTQYF | TRBV28 | NA | TRBD1 | TRBJ2-3
TGTGCCACCAACCTGGGAGGTTCTGGGGCCAACGTCCTGACTTTC | CATNLGGSGANVLTF | TRBV6-5 | NA | NA | TRBJ2-6
TGTGCCAGCAGCGACCCCGGGACAGGGAACACTGAAGCTTTCTTT | CASSDPGTGNTEAFF | TRBV6-1 | once | TRBD1 | TRBJ1-1
TGTGCCATCAGCCCTGGACAGCAAGAGACCCAGTACTTC | CAISPGQQETQYF | TRBV10-3 | NA | NA | TRBJ2-5
TGTGCCAGCAGCCGCAGGGTGAGCACTGAAGCTTTCTTT | CASSRRVSTEAFF | TRBV5-6 | NA | NA | TRBJ1-1
TGTGCCAGCAGCCAGGAATTAGCCAAAAACATTCAGTACTTC | CASSQELAKNIQYF | TRBV14 | NA | NA | TRBJ2-4
TGTACCAGTAGTGGGGTGGAAACTTTCCGAGAGACCCAGTACTTC | CTSSGVETFRETQYF | TRBV19 | NA | NA | TRBJ2-5
TGTGCCAGCAGCGACGGGGGGCGCGCCGGGGAGCTGTTTTTT | CASSDGGRAGELFF | TRBV9 | few | NA | TRBJ2-2
TGTGCCAGCACCAACCCCCCGGGACAGGGACTTGGAAACACCATATATTTT | CASTNPPGQGLGNTIYF | TRBV28 | NA | TRBD1 | TRBJ1-3
TGCGCCAGCAGCTTGGTAGCGGGAGATTATGAGCAGTTCTTC | CASSLVAGDYEQFF | TRBV5-1 | NA | TRBD2 | TRBJ2-1
TGCGCCAGCAGTGAGTCGGGGACTTACAATGAGCAGTTCTTC | CASSESGTYNEQFF | TRBV10-1 | large | NA | TRBJ2-1
TGTGCCAGCAGCTCTAGGAACTACAATGAGCAGTTCTTC | CASSSRNYNEQFF | TRBV7-3 | NA | NA | TRBJ2-1
TGCGCCAGCAGCCCAAGGGCTAGCGGGTACTACAATGAGCAGTTCTTC | CASSPRASGYYNEQFF | TRBV4-1 | NA | TRBD2 | TRBJ2-1
TGTGCCAGTAGTCCCCTAGGAGATACGCAGTATTTT | CASSPLGDTQYF | TRBV19 | NA | NA | TRBJ2-3
TGTGCCAGCAGCTTATCAGGCCAAACCTACGAGCAGTACTTC | CASSLSGQTYEQYF | TRBV7-2 | NA | NA | TRBJ2-7
TGTGCCAGCAGACCGGGACAGGGGAGCTACGAGCAGTACTTC | CASRPGQGSYEQYF | TRBV6-6 | once | TRBD1 | TRBJ2-7
TGTGCCAGCTCACGTGGACAAAGAGGGGGTAATGAGCAGTTCTTC | CASSRGQRGGNEQFF | TRBV18 | NA | NA | TRBJ2-1
TGCACCAGCAGCCAAGGACAGGGGTTGGGGCAGTACTTC | CTSSQGQGLGQYF | TRBV1 | NA | NA | TRBJ2-7
TGTGCCAGCAGCGCCGGGACAGGGGAAACAGATACGCAGTATTTT | CASSAGTGETDTQYF | TRBV6-4 | few | TRBD1 | TRBJ2-3
TGTGCCAGTAGTGTAAACAGGGCCTCCGGGGCCAACGTCCTGACTTTC | CASSVNRASGANVLTF | TRBV19 | NA | NA | TRBJ2-6
TGCGCCAGCAGCCAAGAAGTGATAGCGGGAAGGCCAGATACGCAGTATTTT | CASSQEVIAGRPDTQYF | TRBV4-1 | NA | TRBD2 | TRBJ2-3
TGCGCCAGCAGACGCCCGGGACAGGGCACCGGGGAGCTGTTTTTT | CASRRPGQGTGELFF | TRBV4-1 | NA | TRBD1 | TRBJ2-2
TGTGCCAGCAGCTTAGTCGGGACTAGCGGCTACAATGAGCAGTTCTTC | CASSLVGTSGYNEQFF | TRBV7-3 | once | TRBD2 | TRBJ2-1
TGTGCCAGCTCACCATCGTACAGGGGGGAAGGCGAGCAGTACTTC | CASSPSYRGEGEQYF | TRBV18 | NA | TRBD1 | TRBJ2-7
TGTGCCTGGAGTCAGGGGGTCGAGCAGTACTTC | CAWSQGVEQYF | TRBV30 | NA | TRBD1 | TRBJ2-7
TGTGCCAGCAGCGGTTTTAGTGGTGGGGCCAACGTCCTGACTTTC | CASSGFSGGANVLTF | TRBV28 | NA | NA | TRBJ2-6
TGTGCCAGCAGCTTAGGACAGGGTATGGGTCAGCCCCAGCATTTT | CASSLGQGMGQPQHF | TRBV13 | few | NA | TRBJ1-5
TGTGCCAGTAGTAAGGGAGCTCTCGCCTACGAGCAGTACTTC | CASSKGALAYEQYF | TRBV19 | NA | NA | TRBJ2-7
TGTGCCAGTAGTGCCAGGGACCACGAGCAGTACTTC | CASSARDHEQYF | TRBV19 | NA | NA | TRBJ2-7
TGTGCCAGCAGCCCGTTCGGGGGGGGGCCCACCTACGAGCAGTACTTC | CASSPFGGGPTYEQYF | TRBV7-9 | NA | TRBD2 | TRBJ2-7
TGTGCCACCAGCAGAGATCTTGGGCTAGCGGGAGTAAGGAAGGGCAATGAGCAGTTCTTC | CATSRDLGLAGVRKGNEQFF | TRBV15 | NA | TRBD2 | TRBJ2-1
TGTGCCAGCAGTTTAAGCGGTGGGCAGTGGGAGACCCAGTACTTC | CASSLSGGQWETQYF | TRBV27 | NA | NA | TRBJ2-5
TGTGCCAACGGACAGAAAAGCTCTGGGGCCAACGTCCTGACTTTC | CANGQKSSGANVLTF | TRBV10-3 | once | NA | TRBJ2-6
TGTGCCAGCAGAATGGTCCAGAACACCGGGGAGCTGTTTTTT | CASRMVQNTGELFF | TRBV7-9 | once | NA | TRBJ2-2
TGTGCCAGCCACGGCCTAGCGGGAGGGCGGATTGCCAAAAACATTCAGTACTTC | CASHGLAGGRIAKNIQYF | TRBV28 | NA | TRBD2 | TRBJ2-4
TGTGCCAGTAGATCCCGAATCGGGACACAGAATCAGCCCCAGCATTTT | CASRSRIGTQNQPQHF | TRBV19 | NA | NA | TRBJ1-5
TGTGCCAGCAGTGACAGGGACACCGGGGAGCTGTTTTTT | CASSDRDTGELFF | TRBV25-1 | NA | NA | TRBJ2-2
TGTGCCAGCAGCTTACGGACGGATTACACCGGGGAGCTGTTTTTT | CASSLRTDYTGELFF | TRBV7-3 | NA | NA | TRBJ2-2
TGTGCCAGCAGTTTCCTGGGCGGAAAGGAAAAACTGTTTTTT | CASSFLGGKEKLFF | TRBV6-6 | NA | NA | TRBJ1-4
TGTGCCAGCAACCCGGACAGGGTGCGGGGCGAAAAACTGTTTTTT | CASNPDRVRGEKLFF | TRBV2 | NA | TRBD1 | TRBJ1-4
TGTGCCAGCTCGAAACAACAGGGGCGGACCTTTCTAGCCAAAAACATTCAGTACTTC | CASSKQQGRTFLAKNIQYF | TRBV18 | NA | TRBD1 | TRBJ2-4
TGTGCCATCAGTGAGACAGACTTGAGCACTGAAGCTTTCTTT | CAISETDLSTEAFF | TRBV10-3 | NA | NA | TRBJ1-1
TGTGCCACCAGCAGAGATTTCACCGGGGGGAATCAGCCCCAGCATTTT | CATSRDFTGGNQPQHF | TRBV15 | NA | NA | TRBJ1-5
TGTGCCAGTAGTCCTATCGACAGGGGGGATAATCAGCCCCAGCATTTT | CASSPIDRGDNQPQHF | TRBV19 | NA | TRBD1 | TRBJ1-5